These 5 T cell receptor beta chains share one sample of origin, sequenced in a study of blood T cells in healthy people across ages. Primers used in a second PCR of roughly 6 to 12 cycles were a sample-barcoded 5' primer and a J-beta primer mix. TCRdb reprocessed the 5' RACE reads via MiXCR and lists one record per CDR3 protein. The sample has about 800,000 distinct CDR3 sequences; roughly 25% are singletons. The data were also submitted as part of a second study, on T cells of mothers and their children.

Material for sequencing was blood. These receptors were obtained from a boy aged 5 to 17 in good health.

DNA for the CDR3: TGTGCCAGCAGCTTAGGGACCCGTCTAGCGGGGGGGAAAGAGACCCAGTACTTC. Residues: CASSLGTRLAGGKETQYF. The chain couples TRBV7-2 to TRBJ2-1; 12 positions agree with TRBD2. The J call may not be correct, given that the DNA end is closer to TRBJ2-5. In germline, CDR1 is SGHTA, CDR2 FQGNSA. CDR3 size: 18 residues.

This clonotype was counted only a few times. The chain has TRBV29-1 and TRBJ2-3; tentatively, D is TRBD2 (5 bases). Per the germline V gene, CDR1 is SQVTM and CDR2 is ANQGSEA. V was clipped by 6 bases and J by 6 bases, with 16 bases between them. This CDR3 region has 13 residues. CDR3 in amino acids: CSVGSTLTDTQYF. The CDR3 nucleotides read TGCAGCGTGGGGAGTACCCTCACGGATACGCAGTATTTT.

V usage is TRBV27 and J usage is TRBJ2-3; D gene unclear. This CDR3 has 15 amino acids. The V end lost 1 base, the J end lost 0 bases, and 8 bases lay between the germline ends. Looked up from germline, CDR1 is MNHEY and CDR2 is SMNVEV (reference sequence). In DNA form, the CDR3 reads TGTGCCAGCAGTTTATTGTCAGCTAGCACAGATACGCAGTATTTT. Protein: CASSLLSASTDTQYF.

The CDR3 sequence: CASSLEGLAGNEQFF. The CDR3 coding sequence is TGTGCCAGCAGCCTAGAAGGGCTAGCAGGCAATGAGCAGTTCTTC. The rearrangement joins TRBV7-3 to TRBJ2-1; D possibly corresponds to TRBD2 (5 bases). In germline, CDR1 is SGHTA, CDR2 FQGTGA. The germline V and J ends were trimmed by 5 bases and 6 bases, with 17 bases remaining between them. The CDR3 contains 15 residues.

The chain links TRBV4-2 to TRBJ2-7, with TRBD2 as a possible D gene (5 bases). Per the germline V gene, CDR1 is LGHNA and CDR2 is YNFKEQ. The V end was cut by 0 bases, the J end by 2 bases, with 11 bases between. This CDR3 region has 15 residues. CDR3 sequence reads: CASSQDLGVPYEQYF. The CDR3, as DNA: TGTGCCAGCAGCCAAGATCTCGGGGTACCCTACGAGCAGTACTTC.